Below, 11 T cell receptor beta chains from the same sample are listed, as sequenced in a study of identical twins. MiXCR, applied by TCRdb to the 5' RACE reads, yields one record per CDR3 protein. The sample holds 400,000 to 600,000 distinct CDR3 sequences, more than 20% seen once. Another study also made use of these data, one on yellow fever vaccine responses in identical twins.

Sequencing was carried out using CD4+ T cells sorted from blood. Receptors were obtained from a woman aged 18-30 years in good health.

This chain connects TRBV5-6 to TRBJ2-1; no definite D call. Between the trimmed V and J ends, which lost 7 bases and 0 bases, there was a span of 14 bases. Looked up from germline, CDR1 is SGHDT and CDR2 is YYEEEE. The CDR3 totals 15 residues. The CDR3 nucleotides read TGTGCCAGCGGCCCCGGGTTCAGCTCCTACAATGAGCAGTTCTTC. It is translated as CASGPGFSSYNEQFF.

This clonotype was recorded many times. The chain uses TRBV5-1 and TRBJ2-3; TRBD2 aligns across 12 bases. Germline CDR1 reads SGHRS; CDR2 reads YFSETQ. The V segment lost 5 bases and the J segment 0 bases; nucleotides outside the gene matches: 4. The CDR3 totals 16 residues. CDR3 amino acids: CASRSGTSGSTDTQYF. As DNA, the CDR3 is TGCGCCAGCAGATCCGGGACTAGCGGGAGCACAGATACGCAGTATTTT.

A few counts support this clonotype. The chain uses TRBV12-3 or TRBV12-4 and TRBJ2-7; D call uncertain. The CDR3 covers 15 residues. With 1 base removed from V and 6 bases from J, the gap between germline ends came to 16 bases. DNA for the CDR3: TGTGCCAGCAGTTTAGGGTCAACTGGGCTCGGCGAGCAGTACTTC. Encoded protein: CASSLGSTGLGEQYF.

This clonotype has a handful of counts. V usage is TRBV18 and J usage is TRBJ1-6, with a weak D call TRBD1 (6 bases). Germline-derived CDR1 and CDR2 are KGHSH and LQKENI. The CDR3 sequence is 13 residues long. The germline V and J ends were trimmed by 5 bases and 7 bases, with 9 bases remaining between them. CDR3 sequence: CASSKDRNSPLHF. The DNA for the CDR3 is TGTGCCAGCTCAAAGGACAGAAATTCACCCCTCCACTTT. The full variable domain, completed using reference TRBV18 and TRBJ1-6, is NAGVMQNPRHLVRRRGQEARLRCSPMKGHSHVYWYRQLPEEGLKFMVYLQKENIIDESGMPKERFSAEFPKEGPSILRIQQVVRGDSAAYFCASSKDRNSPLHFGNGTRLTVT.

The chain uses TRBV5-1 and TRBJ2-7; D possibly corresponds to TRBD2 (6 bases). The CDR3 has 13 residues. Deletions cut 10 bases from V and 1 base from J, with 15 bases between. The germline gives CDR1 SGHRS, CDR2 YFSETQ. CDR3: CAGSRDLSYEQYF. DNA of the CDR3: TGCGCCGGATCCCGGGACTTGTCCTACGAGCAGTACTTC.

The J gene is TRBJ2-5, the V gene TRBV13; perhaps TRBD1 as D (6 bases). The V and J ends lost 5 bases and 7 bases respectively, with 14 bases between them. This CDR3 is built from 13 residues. Germline V CDR1 and CDR2: PRHDT, FYEKMQ (reference sequence). The CDR3 reads CASSQQLGGTQYF. CDR3 bases: TGTGCCAGCAGCCAACAGCTAGGGGGGACCCAGTACTTC.

As DNA, the CDR3 is TGTGCCAGCAGGGTAGCGGGAGTTTCAGATACGCAGTATTTT. Its translation is CASRVAGVSDTQYF. J is TRBJ2-3 and V is TRBV3-1, with TRBD2 identical over 9 bases. J was trimmed by 4 bases and V by 6 bases; bases with no gene match: 5. CDR3 length: 14 amino acids. From germline, CDR1 is LGHDT and CDR2 YNNKEL (reference sequence).

This rearrangement joins TRBV7-9 to TRBJ2-3, with D uncertain. Germline V gene sequence: CDR1 SEHNR, CDR2 FQNEAQ (reference sequence). V was pared by 5 bases and J by 3 bases, with 9 bases between. This CDR3 comprises 13 residues. This CDR3 is CASSDRRTDTQYF. CDR3 DNA sequence: TGTGCCAGCAGCGATAGGAGAACAGATACGCAGTATTTT.

The rearrangement joins TRBV10-3 to TRBJ2-1; 9 bases line up with TRBD1. The V and J ends lost 11 bases and 5 bases, in that order; junction bases with no gene match: 13. The germline V gene has CDR1 ENHRY and CDR2 SYGVKD. The CDR3 totals 15 residues. The CDR3 loop is CALGGAGQGDNEQFF. CDR3 nucleotides: TGTGCCCTCGGTGGGGCGGGACAGGGAGACAATGAGCAGTTCTTC.

This clonotype appeared a few times. V is TRBV12-3 or TRBV12-4 and J is TRBJ1-6; perhaps TRBD1 as D (5 bases). The ends were cut back, 6 bases at V and 0 bases at J, with 9 bases in the middle. This CDR3 is 15 amino acids long. CDR3 nucleotides: TGTGCCAGCAGGGACACCGACTCCTATAATTCACCCCTCCACTTT. Translating gives CASRDTDSYNSPLHF.

The sample holds a few counts of this clonotype. V and J are TRBV5-1 and TRBJ1-1; TRBD1 is a possible D gene (6 bases). V lost 2 bases to trimming and J lost 4 bases, with 15 bases between them. The CDR3 totals 15 residues. Germline loops: CDR1 SGHRS, CDR2 YFSETQ. This chain's CDR3 is CASSFTRGNPTEAFF. The CDR3 region has the DNA TGCGCCAGCAGCTTCACCAGGGGTAACCCCACTGAAGCTTTCTTT.